The clone carrying this T cell receptor (beta chain) was detected ten times or more. As yet, its antigen is unknown. For repertoire sequencing, the TCR beta CDR3 regions were amplified from RNA transcripts. The first round was an RT-PCR with HTBI primers, and the second round was a multiplex PCR. One entry per CDR3 protein, called by TCRdb with MiXCR from the multiplex PCR reads. Of some 350,000 distinct CDR3 sequences in the sample, approximately 17% were seen once. This record comes from a study of Graves' ophthalmopathy and Graves' hyperthyroidism. Regarding the study as a whole: A 13-signature model separated ophthalmopathy from stable hyperthyroidism, about 90% sensitivity, approximately 84% specificity.

Enrollment excluded any patients with other autoimmune diseases, uncontrolled infections, pregnancy or lactation. The CDR3 spans 15 residues. Trimming at V came to 0 bases and at J to 6 bases, leaving 7 bases not matched to a gene. The V gene's germline CDR1 is SQVTM and CDR2 ANQGSEA. Sequencing used peripheral blood. This receptor was obtained from an adult woman with stable Graves' hyperthyroidism. The chain recombines TRBV29-1 with TRBJ2-7, with 11 nucleotides matching TRBD2. The CDR3 nucleotides are TGCAGCGTTGAAGACGGGACTAGCGGCACCCCCGAGCAGTACTTC. Translating it yields CSVEDGTSGTPEQYF.